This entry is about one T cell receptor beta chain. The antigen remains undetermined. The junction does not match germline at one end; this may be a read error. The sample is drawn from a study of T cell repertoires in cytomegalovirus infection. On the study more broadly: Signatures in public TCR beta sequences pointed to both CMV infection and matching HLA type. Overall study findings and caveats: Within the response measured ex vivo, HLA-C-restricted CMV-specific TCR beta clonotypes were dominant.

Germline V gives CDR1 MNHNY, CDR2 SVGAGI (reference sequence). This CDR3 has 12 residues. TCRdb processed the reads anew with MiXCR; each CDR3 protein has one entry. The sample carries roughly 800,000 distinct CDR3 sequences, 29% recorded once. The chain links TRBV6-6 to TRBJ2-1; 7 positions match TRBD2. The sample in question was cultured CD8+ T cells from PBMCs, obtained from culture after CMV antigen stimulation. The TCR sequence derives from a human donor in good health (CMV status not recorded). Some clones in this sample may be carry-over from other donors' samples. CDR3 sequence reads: CANSPAGNEQFF. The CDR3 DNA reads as TGTGCCAACAGTCCAGCGGGGAATGAGCAGTTCTTC.